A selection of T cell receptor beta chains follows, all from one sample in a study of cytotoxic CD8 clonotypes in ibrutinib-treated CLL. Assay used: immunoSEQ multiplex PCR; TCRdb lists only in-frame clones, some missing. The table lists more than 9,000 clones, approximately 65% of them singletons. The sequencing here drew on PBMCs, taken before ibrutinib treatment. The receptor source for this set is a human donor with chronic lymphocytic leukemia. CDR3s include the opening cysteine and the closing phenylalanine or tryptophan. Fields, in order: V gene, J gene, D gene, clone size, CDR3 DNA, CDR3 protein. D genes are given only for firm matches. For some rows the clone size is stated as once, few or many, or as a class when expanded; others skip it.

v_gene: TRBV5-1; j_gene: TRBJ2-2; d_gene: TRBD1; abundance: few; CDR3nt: TGCGCCAGCAGCGGGACAGGGTTAACCGGGGAGCTGTTTTTT; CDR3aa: CASSGTGLTGELFF
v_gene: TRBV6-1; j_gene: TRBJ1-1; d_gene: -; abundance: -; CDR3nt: TGTGCCAGCAGGACTCGCCGGGCGGACACTGAAGCTTTCTTT; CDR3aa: CASRTRRADTEAFF
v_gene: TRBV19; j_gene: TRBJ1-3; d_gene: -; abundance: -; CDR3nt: TGTGCCAGTAGTATAAGGGGAGGAGCTGGAAACACCATATATTTT; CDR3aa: CASSIRGGAGNTIYF
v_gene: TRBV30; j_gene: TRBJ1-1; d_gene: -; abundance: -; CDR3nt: TGTGCCTGGAGTGTACAAGGGAACACTGAAGCTTTCTTT; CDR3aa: CAWSVQGNTEAFF
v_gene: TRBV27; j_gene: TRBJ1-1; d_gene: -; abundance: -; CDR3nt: TGTGCCAGCAGTTTGCCAGGAGGAACTGAAGCTTTCTTT; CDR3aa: CASSLPGGTEAFF
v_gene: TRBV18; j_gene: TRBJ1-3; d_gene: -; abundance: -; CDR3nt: TGTGCCAGCTCACCATTCAGATCTGGAAACACCATATATTTT; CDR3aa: CASSPFRSGNTIYF
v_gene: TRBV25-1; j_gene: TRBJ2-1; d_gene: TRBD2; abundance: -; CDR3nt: TGTGCCAGCAAAGATAGCGGGAGCTCCTACAATGAGCAGTTCTTC; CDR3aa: CASKDSGSSYNEQFF
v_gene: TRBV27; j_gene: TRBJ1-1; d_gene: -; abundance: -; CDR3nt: TGTGCCAGCAGTCGCGGGGCCCTTATGAACACTGAAGCTTTCTTT; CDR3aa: CASSRGALMNTEAFF
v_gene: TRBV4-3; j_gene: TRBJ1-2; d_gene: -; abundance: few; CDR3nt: TGCGCCAGCAGCCAGGGAGTGGCCAGTAAGGGCTACACCTTC; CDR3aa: CASSQGVASKGYTF
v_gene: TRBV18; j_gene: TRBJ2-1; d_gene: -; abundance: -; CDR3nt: TGTGCCAGCTCACCAATGCTAGATAGTGAGCAGTTCTTC; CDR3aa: CASSPMLDSEQFF
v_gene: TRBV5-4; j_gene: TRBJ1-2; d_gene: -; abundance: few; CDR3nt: TGTGCCAGCAGCTTTCGGGGAAATGGCTACACCTTC; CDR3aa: CASSFRGNGYTF
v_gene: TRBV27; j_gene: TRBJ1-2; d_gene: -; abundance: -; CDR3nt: TGTGCCAGCCGCCGCGGGGTCTCCGCCTATGGCTACACCTTC; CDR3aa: CASRRGVSAYGYTF
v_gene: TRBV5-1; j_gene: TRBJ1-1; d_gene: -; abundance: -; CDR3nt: TGCGCCAGCAGCAGTCCCAGGGGAACTGAAGCTTTCTTT; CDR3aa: CASSSPRGTEAFF
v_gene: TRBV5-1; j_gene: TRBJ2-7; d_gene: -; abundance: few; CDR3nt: TGCGCCAGCAACGGGAACGGGCACTACGAGCAGTACTTC; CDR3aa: CASNGNGHYEQYF
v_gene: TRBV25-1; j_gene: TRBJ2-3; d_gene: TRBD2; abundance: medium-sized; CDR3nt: TGTGCCAGCAGTGAACCCCCAGCGGGGGGAGCAGATACGCAGTATTTT; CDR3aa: CASSEPPAGGADTQYF
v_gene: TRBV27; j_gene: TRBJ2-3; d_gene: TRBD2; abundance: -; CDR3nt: TGTGCCAGCAGCCCTACTAGCGGGGGAGCCGCGGGGGTTGGTACGCAGTATTTT; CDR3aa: CASSPTSGGAAGVGTQYF
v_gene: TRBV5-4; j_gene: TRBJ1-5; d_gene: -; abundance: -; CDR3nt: TGTGCCAGCAGCCCTACCCGTCAGGGCACCAGGAGCAATCAGCCCCAGCATTTT; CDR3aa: CASSPTRQGTRSNQPQHF
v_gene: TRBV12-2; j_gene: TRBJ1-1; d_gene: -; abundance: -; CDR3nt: TGTGCAAGTCGGCTGCTTCAGGGGGTGACTGAAGCTTTCTTT; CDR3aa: CASRLLQGVTEAFF
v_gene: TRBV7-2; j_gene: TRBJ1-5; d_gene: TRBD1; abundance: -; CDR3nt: TGTGCCAGCAGCTCGACAGGGTTTAGCAATCAGCCCCAGCATTTT; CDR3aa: CASSSTGFSNQPQHF
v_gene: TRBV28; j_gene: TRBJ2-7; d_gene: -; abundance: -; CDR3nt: TGTGCCAGCAGCCGGGCGGGATCAATATACGAGCAGTACTTC; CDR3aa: CASSRAGSIYEQYF
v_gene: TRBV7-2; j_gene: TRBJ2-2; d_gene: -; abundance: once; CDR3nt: TGTGCCAGCAGCCCTGGGACGCTAAACACCGGGGAGCTGTTTTTT; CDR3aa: CASSPGTLNTGELFF
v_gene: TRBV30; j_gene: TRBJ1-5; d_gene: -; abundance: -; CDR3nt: TGTGCCTGGAGTGTTCCAGGGAATAATCAGCCCCAGCATTTT; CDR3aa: CAWSVPGNNQPQHF
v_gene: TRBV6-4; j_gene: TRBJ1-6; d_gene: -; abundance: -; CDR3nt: TGTGCCAGCAGTGACTCGACGGCAGGGAATTCACCCCTCCACTTT; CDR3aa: CASSDSTAGNSPLHF
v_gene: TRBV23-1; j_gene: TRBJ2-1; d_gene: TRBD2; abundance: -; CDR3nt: TGCGCCATCCCGGGGGGGGCCTCCTACAATGAGCAGTTCTTC; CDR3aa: CAIPGGASYNEQFF
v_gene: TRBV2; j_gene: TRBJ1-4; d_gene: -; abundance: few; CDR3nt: TGTGCCAGCAGTAAAGACAGAAAAGCAACTAATGAAAAACTGTTTTTT; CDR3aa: CASSKDRKATNEKLFF
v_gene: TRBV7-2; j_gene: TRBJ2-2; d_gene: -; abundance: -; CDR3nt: TGTGCCAGCAGCTTACGAGCTGGGGGATCCGGGGAGCTGTTTTTT; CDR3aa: CASSLRAGGSGELFF
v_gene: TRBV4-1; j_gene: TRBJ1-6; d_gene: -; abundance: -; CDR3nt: TGCGCCAGCAGCCTTGAATCGAGCTCCTATAATTCACCCCTCCACTTT; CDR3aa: CASSLESSSYNSPLHF